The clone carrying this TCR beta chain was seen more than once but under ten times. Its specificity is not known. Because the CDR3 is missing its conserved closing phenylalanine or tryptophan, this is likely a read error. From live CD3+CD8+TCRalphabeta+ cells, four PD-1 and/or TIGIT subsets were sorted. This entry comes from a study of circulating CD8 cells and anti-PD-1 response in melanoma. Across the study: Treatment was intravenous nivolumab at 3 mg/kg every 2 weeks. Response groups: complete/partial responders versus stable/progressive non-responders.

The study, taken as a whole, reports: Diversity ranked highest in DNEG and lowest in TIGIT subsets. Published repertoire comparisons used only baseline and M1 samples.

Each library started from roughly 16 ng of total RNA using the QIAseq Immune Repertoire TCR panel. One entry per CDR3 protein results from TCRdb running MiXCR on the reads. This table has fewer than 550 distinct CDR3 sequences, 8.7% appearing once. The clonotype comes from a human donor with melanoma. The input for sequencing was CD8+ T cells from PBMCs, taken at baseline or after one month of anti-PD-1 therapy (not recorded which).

The CDR3 DNA sequence: TGTGCCAGCAGTTTAAGTGAGGGGGCGAGGGGCAATCAGCCCCAGCATTCT. Protein product: CASSLSEGARGNQPQHS. The chain couples TRBV28 to TRBJ1-5; TRBD1 agrees at 7 bases. Germline V gene sequence: CDR1 MDHEN, CDR2 SYDVKM. The J segment lost 2 bases and the V segment lost 2 bases, leaving 9 bases of the junction unmatched. The CDR3 is made up of 17 amino acids.